The entry below gives a single T cell receptor (beta chain) sequence along with its context. This sample was taken from a study of blood T cell repertoires in COVID-19. Produced via immunoSEQ multiplex PCR; TCRdb's table is partial and in-frame only. The table records 200,000 to 250,000 clones, about 82% of them present only once. Germline V gives CDR1 SGDLS, CDR2 YYNGEE. Trimming took 0 bases from V and 4 from J, leaving 6 bases between them. The length of the CDR3 is 13 residues. This receptor was identified in a woman at least 80 years old with COVID-19, enrolled during active disease. The chain links TRBV9 to TRBJ2-3, with no clear D. The sample comprised peripheral blood. As DNA, the CDR3 is TGTGCCAGCAGCGTAGACGGGTCAGATACGCAGTATTTT. It is translated as CASSVDGSDTQYF. Filled out from reference TRBV9 and TRBJ2-3, the complete variable domain reads DSGVTQTPKHLITATGQRVTLRCSPRSGDLSVYWYQQSLDQGLQFLIQYYNGEERAKGNILERFSAQQFPDLHSELNLSSLELGDSALYFCASSVDGSDTQYFGPGTRLTVL.